The next 23 T cell receptor beta chains were all read from a single sample in a study of blood T cell repertoires in COVID-19. The repertoire was sequenced with immunoSEQ multiplex PCR; TCRdb's copy has only in-frame clones and lacks some. The data show around 33,000 clones, approximately 81% seen once. Sample: peripheral blood. The receptors stem from a man of 80 years or more with acute or convalescent COVID-19.

This clone was counted only a few times. The chain couples TRBV9 to TRBJ1-5, with 8 nucleotides matching TRBD1. The J segment lost 3 bases and the V segment lost 2 bases, leaving 13 bases of the junction unmatched. Germline V gives CDR1 SGDLS, CDR2 YYNGEE. The CDR3 covers 18 residues. CDR3 DNA: TGTGCCAGCAGCGTCGAACGACAGGGGAGGAGGCTCAATCAGCCCCAGCATTTT. Encoded protein: CASSVERQGRRLNQPQHF.

This clone was seen once. This chain uses TRBV6-5 with TRBJ1-1; TRBD1 aligns across 9 bases. Germline V gives CDR1 MNHEY, CDR2 SVGAGI. CDR3 length: 12 amino acids. V was clipped by 7 bases and J by 10 bases; unmatched bases: 7. The CDR3 region is CASTPGQGRAFF. The CDR3 DNA is TGTGCCAGCACCCCCGGACAGGGGAGAGCTTTCTTT.

The chain is built from TRBV19 and TRBJ1-5; 8 bases map to TRBD1. The CDR3 length is 17 residues. Germline V gives CDR1 LNHDA, CDR2 SQIVND (reference sequence). V gave up 0 bases and J gave up 2 bases; unmatched junction bases: 6. CDR3 residues: CASSIDDRGYGNQPQHF. The CDR3 bases are TGTGCCAGTAGTATAGACGACAGGGGATACGGCAATCAGCCCCAGCATTTT.

The chain employs TRBV6-5 and TRBJ1-2; D ambiguous. This CDR3 is 11 amino acids long. V was pared by 11 bases and J by 5 bases, with 12 bases between. Germline V CDR1 and CDR2: MNHEY, SVGAGI. Written as DNA, the CDR3 is TGTGCCGCAGTACGTTCGTATGGCTACACCTTC. The encoded protein is CAAVRSYGYTF.

This clone was recorded once. This chain connects TRBV5-4 to TRBJ2-1; 7 bases match TRBD1. Germline values: CDR1 SGHNT, CDR2 YYREEE (reference sequence). The CDR3 spans 16 residues. Trimming cost V 3 bases and J 6 bases; bases outside gene matches: 12. The CDR3 nucleotides are TGTGCCAGCAGCTCCGCCTATGGACAGGTGGGCAATGAGCAGTTCTTC. This codes for CASSSAYGQVGNEQFF.

This chain links TRBV3-1 (or the pseudogene TRBV3-2) with TRBJ2-3, with no clear D. Trimming took off 8 bases at V and 1 base at J, with 10 bases between the two ends. The CDR3 covers 13 residues. Germline-derived CDR1 and CDR2 are LGHDT and YNNKEL (reference sequence). The CDR3 nucleotides read TGTGCCAGCCTCCCCCCCGGCACAGATACGCAGTATTTT. This gives the protein CASLPPGTDTQYF.

J is TRBJ2-6 and V is TRBV18, with D possibly TRBD1 on 5 matching bases. CDR1 and CDR2 (germline): KGHSH, LQKENI. Trimming took 4 bases from V and 2 from J, leaving 15 bases between them. The CDR3 extends over 17 amino acids. CDR3: CASSRDLQGTGANVLTF. CDR3 bases: TGTGCCAGCTCACGAGACCTCCAGGGCACTGGGGCCAACGTCCTGACTTTC.

This clone was observed a handful of times. This chain joins TRBV10-3 and TRBJ2-5; D not certain. CDR3 size: 17 residues. The germline gives CDR1 ENHRY, CDR2 SYGVKD. Trimming stripped 2 bases from V and 1 base from J, with 17 bases between. CDR3 nucleotides: TGTGCCATCAGTGAGAAATTGTCCCTTCACACCCAAGAGACCCAGTACTTC. Amino acids: CAISEKLSLHTQETQYF.

This chain links TRBV5-5 with TRBJ2-5; a weak D match, TRBD2 (6 bases). Germline values: CDR1 SGHKS, CDR2 YYEKEE (reference sequence). The CDR3 is 12 residues long. The V and J ends lost 4 bases and 5 bases respectively, with 9 bases between them. CDR3 nucleotide sequence: TGTGCCAGCAGCCGGGGGAAGGAGACCCAGTACTTC. It is translated as CASSRGKETQYF.

V usage is TRBV24-1 and J usage is TRBJ2-2, with D tentatively TRBD1 (6 bases). Germline loops: CDR1 KGHDR, CDR2 SFDVKD. The ends were cut back, 7 bases at V and 5 bases at J, with 7 bases in the middle. This CDR3 region has 12 residues. CDR3: CATRGGTGELFF. CDR3 bases: TGTGCCACCAGAGGGGGTACCGGGGAGCTGTTTTTT.

The chain employs TRBV3-1 (or the pseudogene TRBV3-2) and TRBJ1-2, with D perhaps TRBD1 (5 bases). CDR3 size: 14 residues. The germline CDR1 and CDR2 sequences are LGHDT and YNNKEL (reference sequence). V was pared by 5 bases and J by 5 bases, with 15 bases between. CDR3 nucleotides: TGTGCCAGCAGCGAAACCAGAACAGGATATGGCTACACCTTC. This encodes CASSETRTGYGYTF.

The chain couples TRBV12-5 to TRBJ2-1, with D perhaps matching TRBD2 (7 bases). The CDR3 length is 15 residues. V was clipped by 6 bases and J by 8 bases, with 20 bases between them. Germline CDR1 and CDR2: LGHNT and FRNRAP. The CDR3 DNA reads as TGTGCTAGTGGAATTCCAACAGGGAGGGTAGATGAGCAGTTCTTC. Translating gives CASGIPTGRVDEQFF. Combining the CDR3 with reference TRBV12-5 and TRBJ2-1 gives the whole variable domain DARVTQTPRHKVTEMGQEVTMRCQPILGHNTVFWYRQTMMQGLELLAYFRNRAPLDDSGMPKDRFSAEMPDATLATLKIQPSEPRDSAVYFCASGIPTGRVDEQFFGPGTRLTVL.

The chain links TRBV11-2 to TRBJ1-3, with D hard to call. CDR1 is SGHAT, CDR2 FQNNGV, per germline. Between the trimmed V and J ends, which lost 3 bases and 0 bases, there was a span of 9 bases. This CDR3 has 15 residues. DNA for the CDR3: TGTGCCAGCAGCTTCCACTCTAGCTCTGGAAACACCATATATTTT. This translates into CASSFHSSSGNTIYF.

This rearrangement joins TRBV2 to TRBJ2-1; 10 nucleotides agree with TRBD2. V gave up 7 bases and J gave up 4 bases; unmatched junction bases: 10. The CDR3 is 16 amino acids. Germline CDR1 is SNHLY and CDR2 is FYNNEI. CDR3 DNA sequence: TGTGCCAGCACGGAGCGGGGGGGGGTCCTGTACAATGAGCAGTTCTTC. This sequence encodes CASTERGGVLYNEQFF.

V gene TRBV18 combines with J gene TRBJ2-7; possible D gene TRBD2, 5 bases. The CDR3 length is 15 residues. Per the germline V gene, CDR1 is KGHSH and CDR2 is LQKENI. V was pared by 5 bases and J by 7 bases, with 21 bases between. CDR3 nucleotides: TGTGCCAGCTCATCTTCCGGGGTCCCAGAGGTGGAGCAGTACTTC. Its translation is CASSSSGVPEVEQYF.

The J gene is TRBJ2-1, the V gene TRBV10-3; D is unresolved. The CDR3 is 15 amino acids. Trimming took 11 bases from V and 2 from J, leaving 19 bases between them. The germline V gene has CDR1 ENHRY and CDR2 SYGVKD. CDR3 region: CASQTTAGTYNEQFF. DNA for the CDR3: TGTGCCTCACAGACCACAGCCGGAACCTACAATGAGCAGTTCTTC.

This clone showed up just once. The chain carries TRBV10-2 and TRBJ1-2; 9 bases line up with TRBD1. Germline assignment: CDR1 WSHSY and CDR2 SAAADI. This CDR3 region has 14 residues. Trimming removed 3 bases from V and 8 bases from J; junction bases left unmatched: 7. Written as DNA, the CDR3 is TGCGCCAGCAGTGAACTAGACAGGGGGATCGGCTACACCTTC. It codes for CASSELDRGIGYTF.

The V call is TRBV18, the J call TRBJ2-2; the match to TRBD1 covers 9 bases. The CDR3 has 15 amino acids. Trimming cost V 3 bases and J 3 bases; bases outside gene matches: 2. Germline lookup yields CDR1 KGHSH and CDR2 LQKENI. CDR3 sequence: CASSPTGGHTGELFF. The CDR3, as DNA: TGTGCCAGCTCACCGACAGGGGGTCACACCGGGGAGCTGTTTTTT.

This chain uses TRBV24-1 with TRBJ2-7; D unclear. This CDR3 has 17 residues. In germline, CDR1 is KGHDR, CDR2 SFDVKD. With 0 bases removed from V and 2 bases from J, the gap between germline ends came to 16 bases. In DNA, the CDR3 is TGTGCCACCAGTGATTTGCGCTCAGAGGTCATTACCTACGAGCAGTACTTC. Translated, it gives CATSDLRSEVITYEQYF.

V usage is TRBV6-1 and J usage is TRBJ1-1, with D perhaps matching TRBD1 (6 bases). V dropped 3 bases and J dropped 8 bases, with 10 bases sitting between them. The CDR3 totals 12 residues. Germline CDR1 and CDR2: MNHNS and SASEGT. Written as DNA, the CDR3 is TGTGCCAGCAGTGACAGGACAGACGAAGCTTTCTTT. Its protein is CASSDRTDEAFF.

The chain links TRBV15 to TRBJ2-2; D not certain. The ends were cut back, 4 bases at V and 6 bases at J, with 15 bases in the middle. The CDR3 is 15 residues long. Germline V lookup: CDR1 LNHNV, CDR2 YYDKDF (reference sequence). The CDR3 coding sequence is TGTGCCACCAGCATCTCCCCGGGTGACGCCGGGGAGCTGTTTTTT. Residues: CATSISPGDAGELFF.

V is TRBV18 and J is TRBJ2-5; 7 bases are shared with TRBD2. The junction had 4 bases not matched to a gene; V was cut back by 3 bases and J by 0 bases. Germline values: CDR1 KGHSH, CDR2 LQKENI. The CDR3 loop spans 15 amino acids. CDR3 residues: CASSPQRGNQETQYF. The CDR3 DNA is TGTGCCAGCTCACCCCAGCGGGGCAACCAAGAGACCCAGTACTTC.

V gene TRBV7-9 combines with J gene TRBJ1-5; D possibly corresponds to TRBD1 (6 bases). The CDR3 covers 18 residues. V lost 1 base and J lost 4, with 20 bases in between. The V gene's germline CDR1 is SEHNR and CDR2 FQNEAQ (reference sequence). As DNA, the CDR3 is TGTGCCAGCAGCTTAGGGTCTGGGGGCTCTACTGCGAATCAGCCCCAGCATTTT. This sequence encodes CASSLGSGGSTANQPQHF. The variable domain in full, completed from reference TRBV7-9 and TRBJ1-5, reads DTGVSQNPRHKITKRGQNVTFRCDPISEHNRLYWYRQTLGQGPEFLTYFQNEAQLEKSRLLSDRFSAERPKGSFSTLEIQRTEQGDSAMYLCASSLGSGGSTANQPQHFGDGTRLSIL.